This T cell receptor beta chain was documented in a study of beta chain features in type 1 diabetes. Since all of the isolated RNA was reverse transcribed, expressed TCRB transcripts were what got sequenced. Profiled with immunoSEQ multiplex PCR; TCRdb holds only in-frame clones, not every one. Of 300,000 to 350,000 clones in the sample, roughly 8.8% were seen once. Only a few counts were recorded for this clone. The antigen remains undetermined. The CDR3 runs 13 residues. Germline V CDR1 and CDR2: ENHRY, SYGVKD. Trimming took 2 bases from V and 6 from J, leaving 10 bases between them. Overall study results and limits: There was no resolution here of whether HLA type influences TCRB rearrangement. All four CD4+ subsets from Type 1 diabetes patients carried moderately but significantly shorter TCRB CDR3s. The naive, central memory and Treg TCRB repertoires of patients appeared to be more similar to one another than those of healthy donors.

This chain uses TRBV10-3 with TRBJ1-2, with TRBD1 as a possible D gene (5 bases). The sequencing sample was made of central memory CD4+ T cells from blood. The receptor was derived from a man aged 25-45 years with type 1 diabetes. The CDR3 reads CAISENGANGYTF. The CDR3 DNA reads TGTGCCATCAGTGAGAATGGGGCAAATGGCTACACCTTC.